This T cell receptor beta chain was observed in a study of technical replicates of blood from a few donors. Data came from immunoSEQ multiplex PCR; TCRdb stores just in-frame clones and leaves some out. The table has some 80,000 clones, around 97% seen once; the top ten hold more than 0.15%. Source material: T cells isolated from PBMCs. The TCR was taken from a human donor in good health.

The CDR3 region is CASSRQGADTGELFF. CDR3 nucleotide sequence: TGTGCCAGCAGTAGACAGGGGGCCGACACCGGGGAGCTGTTTTTT. The rearrangement joins TRBV2 to TRBJ2-2, with 10 bases that match TRBD1. V was clipped by 5 bases and J by 3 bases; unmatched bases: 3. Germline-derived CDR1 and CDR2 are SNHLY and FYNNEI. CDR3 length equals 15 residues.